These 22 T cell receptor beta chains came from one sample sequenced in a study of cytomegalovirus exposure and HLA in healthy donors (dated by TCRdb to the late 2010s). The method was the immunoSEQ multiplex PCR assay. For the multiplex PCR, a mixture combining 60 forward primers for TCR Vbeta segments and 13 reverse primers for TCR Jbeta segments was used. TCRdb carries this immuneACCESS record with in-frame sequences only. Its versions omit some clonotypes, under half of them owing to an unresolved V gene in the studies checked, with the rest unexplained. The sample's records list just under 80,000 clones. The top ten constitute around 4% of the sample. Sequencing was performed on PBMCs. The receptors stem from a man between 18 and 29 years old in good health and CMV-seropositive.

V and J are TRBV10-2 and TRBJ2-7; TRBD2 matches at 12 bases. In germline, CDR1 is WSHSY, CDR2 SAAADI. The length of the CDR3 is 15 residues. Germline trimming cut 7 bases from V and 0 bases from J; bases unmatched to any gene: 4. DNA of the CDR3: TGCGCCAGCAAGGAGACTAGCGGGAGCTCCTACGAGCAGTACTTC. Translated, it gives CASKETSGSSYEQYF.

The CDR3 bases are TGTGCCAGCATCTGGAGTGGCAGCCACTCTGGAAACACCATATATTTT. Translated: CASIWSGSHSGNTIYF. This rearrangement joins TRBV28 to TRBJ1-3; D remains unclear. Germline assignment: CDR1 MDHEN and CDR2 SYDVKM. Deletions cut 7 bases from V and 0 bases from J, with 16 bases between. The CDR3 has 16 amino acids.

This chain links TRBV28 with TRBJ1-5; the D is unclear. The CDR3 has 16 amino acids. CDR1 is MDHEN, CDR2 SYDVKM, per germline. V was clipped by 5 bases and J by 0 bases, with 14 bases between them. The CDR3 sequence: CASSLQLYDSNQPQHF. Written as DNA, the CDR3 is TGTGCCAGCAGTCTCCAGTTGTACGATAGCAATCAGCCCCAGCATTTT.

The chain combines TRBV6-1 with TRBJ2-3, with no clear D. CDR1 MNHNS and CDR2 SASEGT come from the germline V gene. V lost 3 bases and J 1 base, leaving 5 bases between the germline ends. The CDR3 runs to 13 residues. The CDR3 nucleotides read TGTGCCAGCAGTGAGGGCGGCACAGATACGCAGTATTTT. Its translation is CASSEGGTDTQYF.

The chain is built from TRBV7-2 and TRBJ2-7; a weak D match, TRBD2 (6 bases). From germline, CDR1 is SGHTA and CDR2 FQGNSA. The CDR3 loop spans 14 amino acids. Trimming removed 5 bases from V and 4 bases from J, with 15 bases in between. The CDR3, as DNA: TGTGCCAGCAGCGCGACTAGTTTCTATTACGAGCAGTACTTC. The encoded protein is CASSATSFYYEQYF.

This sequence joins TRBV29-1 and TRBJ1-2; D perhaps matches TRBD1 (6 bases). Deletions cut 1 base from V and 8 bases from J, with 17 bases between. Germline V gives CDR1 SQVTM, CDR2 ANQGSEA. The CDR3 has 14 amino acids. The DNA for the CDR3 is TGCAGCGTTGAAGGGATGGGGGGGCTCTACGGCTACACCTTC. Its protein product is CSVEGMGGLYGYTF.

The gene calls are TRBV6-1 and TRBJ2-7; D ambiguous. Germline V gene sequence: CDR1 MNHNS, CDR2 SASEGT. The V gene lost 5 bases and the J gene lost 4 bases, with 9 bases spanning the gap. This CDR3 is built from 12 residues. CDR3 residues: CASSFMRYEQYF. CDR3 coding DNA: TGTGCCAGCAGTTTTATGAGGTACGAGCAGTACTTC.

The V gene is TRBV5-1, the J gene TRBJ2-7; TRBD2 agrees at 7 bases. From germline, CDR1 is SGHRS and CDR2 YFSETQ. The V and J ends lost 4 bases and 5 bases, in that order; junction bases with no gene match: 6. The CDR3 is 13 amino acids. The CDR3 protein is CASSRRTRDEQYF. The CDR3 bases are TGCGCCAGCAGCCGACGGACTAGAGACGAGCAGTACTTC.

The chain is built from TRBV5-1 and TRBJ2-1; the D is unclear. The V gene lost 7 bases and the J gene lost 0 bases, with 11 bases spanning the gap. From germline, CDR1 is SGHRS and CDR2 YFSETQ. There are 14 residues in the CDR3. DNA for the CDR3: TGCGCCAGCGCCTTCTCTAGCTCCTACAATGAGCAGTTCTTC. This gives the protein CASAFSSSYNEQFF.

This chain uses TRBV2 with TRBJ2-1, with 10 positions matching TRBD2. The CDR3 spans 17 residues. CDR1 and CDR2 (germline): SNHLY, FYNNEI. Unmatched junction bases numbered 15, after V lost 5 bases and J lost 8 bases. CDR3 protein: CASSPRGASGRFHEQFF. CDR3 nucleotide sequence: TGTGCCAGCAGTCCCCGGGGCGCTAGCGGGAGATTCCATGAGCAGTTCTTC.

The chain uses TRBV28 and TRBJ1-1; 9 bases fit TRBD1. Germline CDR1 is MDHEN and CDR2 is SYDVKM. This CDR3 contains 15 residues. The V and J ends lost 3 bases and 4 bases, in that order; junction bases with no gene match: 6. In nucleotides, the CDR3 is TGTGCCAGCAGTTTCCCGACAGGGGGTGGCACTGAAGCTTTCTTT. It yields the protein CASSFPTGGGTEAFF. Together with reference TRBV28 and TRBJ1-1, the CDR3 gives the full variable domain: DVKVTQSSRYLVKRTGEKVFLECVQDMDHENMFWYRQDPGLGLRLIYFSYDVKMKEKGDIPEGYSVSREKKERFSLILESASTNQTSMYLCASSFPTGGGTEAFFGQGTRLTVV.

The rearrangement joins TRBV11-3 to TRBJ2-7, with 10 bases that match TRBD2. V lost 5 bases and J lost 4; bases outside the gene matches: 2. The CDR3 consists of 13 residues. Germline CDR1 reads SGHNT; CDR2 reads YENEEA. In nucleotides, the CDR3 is TGTGCCAGCAGCCGTAGCGGGAGGTACGAGCAGTACTTC. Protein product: CASSRSGRYEQYF.

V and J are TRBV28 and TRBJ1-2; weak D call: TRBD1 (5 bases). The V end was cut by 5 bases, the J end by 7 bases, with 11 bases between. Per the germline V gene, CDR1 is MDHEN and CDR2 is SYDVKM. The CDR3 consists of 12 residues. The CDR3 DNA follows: TGTGCCAGCAGTGGGGCCCTGGTTGGCTACACCTTC. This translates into CASSGALVGYTF.

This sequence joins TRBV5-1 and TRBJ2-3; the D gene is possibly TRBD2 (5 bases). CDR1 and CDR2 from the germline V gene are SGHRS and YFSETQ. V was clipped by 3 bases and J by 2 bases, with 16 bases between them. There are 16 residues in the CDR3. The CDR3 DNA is TGCGCCAGCAGCTCCCAACCACTAGGTAACACAGATACGCAGTATTTT. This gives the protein CASSSQPLGNTDTQYF.

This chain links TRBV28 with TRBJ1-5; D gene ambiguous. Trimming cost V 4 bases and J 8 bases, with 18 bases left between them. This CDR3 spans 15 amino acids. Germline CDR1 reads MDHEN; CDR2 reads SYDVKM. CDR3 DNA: TGTGCCAGCAGTTGGATTCAGGTGATTATGAAGCCCCAGCATTTT. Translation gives CASSWIQVIMKPQHF.

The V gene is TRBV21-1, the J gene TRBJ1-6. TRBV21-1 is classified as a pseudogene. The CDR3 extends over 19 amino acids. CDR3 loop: CASSTSQCLEDSYNSPLHF. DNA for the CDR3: TGTGCCAGCAGCACCAGCCAATGTCTCGAGGACTCCTATAATTCACCCCTCCACTTT.

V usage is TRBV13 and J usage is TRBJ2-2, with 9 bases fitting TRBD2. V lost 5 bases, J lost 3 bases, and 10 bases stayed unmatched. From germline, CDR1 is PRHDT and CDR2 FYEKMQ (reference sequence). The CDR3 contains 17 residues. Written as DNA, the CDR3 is TGTGCCAGCAGCCCCAGCATGGCGGGAGGGCACACCGGGGAGCTGTTTTTT. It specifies CASSPSMAGGHTGELFF.

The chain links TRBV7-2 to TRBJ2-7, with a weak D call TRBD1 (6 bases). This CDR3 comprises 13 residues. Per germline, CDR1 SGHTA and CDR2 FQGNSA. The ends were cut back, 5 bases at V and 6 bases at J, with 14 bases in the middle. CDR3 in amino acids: CASSRVQGGEQYF. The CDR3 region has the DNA TGTGCCAGCAGCAGGGTGCAAGGGGGCGAGCAGTACTTC.

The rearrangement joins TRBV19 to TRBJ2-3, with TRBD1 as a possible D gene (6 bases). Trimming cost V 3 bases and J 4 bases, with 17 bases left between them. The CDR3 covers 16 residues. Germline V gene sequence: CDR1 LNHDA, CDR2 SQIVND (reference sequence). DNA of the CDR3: TGTGCCAGTAGTATTCAGGGGTTGACAGGCTCAGATACGCAGTATTTT. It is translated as CASSIQGLTGSDTQYF. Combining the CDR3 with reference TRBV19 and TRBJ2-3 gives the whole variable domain DGGITQSPKYLFRKEGQNVTLSCEQNLNHDAMYWYRQDPGQGLRLIYYSQIVNDFQKGDIAEGYSVSREKKESFPLTVTSAQKNPTAFYLCASSIQGLTGSDTQYFGPGTRLTVL.

This chain's CDR3 is CASSLGTATNEKLFF. The CDR3 coding sequence is TGCGCCAGCAGCCTGGGGACAGCAACTAATGAAAAACTGTTTTTT. The J gene is TRBJ1-4, the V gene TRBV5-1, with 7 bases identical to TRBD1. J was trimmed by 0 bases and V by 4 bases; bases with no gene match: 3. The germline V gene has CDR1 SGHRS and CDR2 YFSETQ. The CDR3 length is 15 residues.

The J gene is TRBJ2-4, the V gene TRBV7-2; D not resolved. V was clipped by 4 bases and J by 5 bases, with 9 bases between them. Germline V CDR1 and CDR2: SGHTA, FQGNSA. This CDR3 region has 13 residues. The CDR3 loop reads CASSSDSQNIQYF. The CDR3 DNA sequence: TGTGCCAGCAGCTCAGATAGCCAAAACATTCAGTACTTC. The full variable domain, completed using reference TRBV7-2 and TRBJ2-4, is GAGVSQSPSNKVTEKGKDVELRCDPISGHTALYWYRQSLGQGLEFLIYFQGNSAPDKSGLPSDRFSAERTGGSVSTLTIQRTQQEDSAVYLCASSSDSQNIQYFGAGTRLSVL.

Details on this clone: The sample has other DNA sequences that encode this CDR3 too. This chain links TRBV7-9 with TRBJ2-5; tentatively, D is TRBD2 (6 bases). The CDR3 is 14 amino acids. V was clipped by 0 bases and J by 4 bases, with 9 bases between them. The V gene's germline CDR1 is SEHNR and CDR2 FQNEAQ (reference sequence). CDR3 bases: TGTGCCAGCAGCTTAGCGGGGGGTGGAGAGACCCAGTACTTC. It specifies CASSLAGGGETQYF.